The T cell receptor beta chain described here comes from a study of cytomegalovirus exposure and HLA in healthy donors. Overall study context: Earlier findings included some 100 million unique TCR beta sequences obtained from about 179 million T cells. Study-level points and caveats: Most CMV-associated TCR beta chains were later found to appear HLA-restricted. The study recorded some 160 TCR beta chains that were cytomegalovirus-associated.

Details on this clone: Its antigen remains unidentified.

Trimming stripped 5 bases from V and 5 bases from J, with 12 bases between. CDR3 length: 13 amino acids. CDR1 and CDR2 (germline): LNHDA, SQIVND (reference sequence). 13 Jbeta primers and 60 Vbeta primers were used for the PCR. Generated by immunoSEQ multiplex PCR, the TCRdb table keeps only in-frame clones and is missing some. The data contain 150,000 to 200,000 clones, roughly 80% of them singletons. This receptor was obtained from a young man in good health and CMV-seropositive. Sequenced: PBMCs. The chain employs TRBV19 and TRBJ1-2; no definite D call. The chain's CDR3 is CASSENPRYGYTF. CDR3 coding DNA: TGTGCCAGTAGTGAGAACCCGAGATATGGCTACACCTTC. The variable domain in full, with the rest retrieved from reference TRBV19 and TRBJ1-2, is DGGITQSPKYLFRKEGQNVTLSCEQNLNHDAMYWYRQDPGQGLRLIYYSQIVNDFQKGDIAEGYSVSREKKESFPLTVTSAQKNPTAFYLCASSENPRYGYTFGSGTRLTVV.